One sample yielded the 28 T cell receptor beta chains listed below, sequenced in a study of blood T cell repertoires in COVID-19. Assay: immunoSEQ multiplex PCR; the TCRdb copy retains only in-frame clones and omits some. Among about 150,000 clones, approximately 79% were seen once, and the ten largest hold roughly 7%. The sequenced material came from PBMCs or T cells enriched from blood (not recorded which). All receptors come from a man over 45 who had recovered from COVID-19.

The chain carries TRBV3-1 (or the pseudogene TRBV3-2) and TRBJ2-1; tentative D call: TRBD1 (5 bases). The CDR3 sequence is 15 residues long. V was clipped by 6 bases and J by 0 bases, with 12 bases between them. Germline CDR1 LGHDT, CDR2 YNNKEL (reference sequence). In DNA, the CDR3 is TGTGCCAGCAGTATATTCAGGGCCTCCTACAATGAGCAGTTCTTC. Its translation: CASSIFRASYNEQFF.

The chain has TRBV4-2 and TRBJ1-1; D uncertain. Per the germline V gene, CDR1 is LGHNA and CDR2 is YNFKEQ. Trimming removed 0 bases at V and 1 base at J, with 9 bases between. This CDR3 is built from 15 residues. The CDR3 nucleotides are TGTGCCAGCAGCCAAGAACGACACCAGAACACTGAAGCTTTCTTT. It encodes CASSQERHQNTEAFF.

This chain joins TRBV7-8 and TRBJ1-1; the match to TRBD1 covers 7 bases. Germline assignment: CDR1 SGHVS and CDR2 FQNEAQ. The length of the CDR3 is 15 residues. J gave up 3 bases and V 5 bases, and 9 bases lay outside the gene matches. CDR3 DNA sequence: TGTGCCAGCAGCCCCCTACAGGGGATGGACACTGAAGCTTTCTTT. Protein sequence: CASSPLQGMDTEAFF. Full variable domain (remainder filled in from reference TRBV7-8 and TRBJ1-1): GAGVSQSPRYKVAKRGQDVALRCDPISGHVSLFWYQQALGQGPEFLTYFQNEAQLDKSGLPSDRFFAERPEGSVSTLKIQRTQQEDSAVYLCASSPLQGMDTEAFFGQGTRLTVV.

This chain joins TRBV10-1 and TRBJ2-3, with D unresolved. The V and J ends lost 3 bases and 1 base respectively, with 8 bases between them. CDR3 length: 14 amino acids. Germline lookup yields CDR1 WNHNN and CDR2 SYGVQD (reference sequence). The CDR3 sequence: CASSEYLGTDTQYF. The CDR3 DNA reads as TGCGCCAGCAGTGAATATCTTGGCACAGATACGCAGTATTTT.

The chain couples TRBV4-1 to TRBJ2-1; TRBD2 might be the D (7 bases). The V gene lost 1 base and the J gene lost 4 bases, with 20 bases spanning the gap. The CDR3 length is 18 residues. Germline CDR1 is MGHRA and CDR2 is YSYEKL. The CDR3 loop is CASSQVLLQGREYNEQFF. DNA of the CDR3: TGCGCCAGCAGCCAAGTCCTTCTTCAGGGGCGGGAGTACAATGAGCAGTTCTTC.

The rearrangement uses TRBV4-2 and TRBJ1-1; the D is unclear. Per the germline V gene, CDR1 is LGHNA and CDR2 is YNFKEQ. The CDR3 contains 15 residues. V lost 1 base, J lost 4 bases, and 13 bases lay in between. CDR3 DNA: TGTGCCAGCAGCCAAGGGGCACAGATAGGCACTGAAGCTTTCTTT. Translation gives CASSQGAQIGTEAFF.

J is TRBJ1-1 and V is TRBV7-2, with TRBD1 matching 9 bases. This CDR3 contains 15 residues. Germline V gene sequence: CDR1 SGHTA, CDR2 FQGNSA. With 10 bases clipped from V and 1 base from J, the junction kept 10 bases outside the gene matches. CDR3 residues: CATERQGGPNTEAFF. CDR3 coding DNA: TGTGCCACCGAGCGACAGGGGGGGCCGAACACTGAAGCTTTCTTT.

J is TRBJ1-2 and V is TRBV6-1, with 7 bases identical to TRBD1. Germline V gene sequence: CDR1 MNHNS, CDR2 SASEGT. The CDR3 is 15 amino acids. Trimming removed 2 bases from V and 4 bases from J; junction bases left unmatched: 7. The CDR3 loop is CASSERQGTSYGYTF. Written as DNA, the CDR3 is TGTGCCAGCAGTGAACGACAGGGCACGAGCTATGGCTACACCTTC.

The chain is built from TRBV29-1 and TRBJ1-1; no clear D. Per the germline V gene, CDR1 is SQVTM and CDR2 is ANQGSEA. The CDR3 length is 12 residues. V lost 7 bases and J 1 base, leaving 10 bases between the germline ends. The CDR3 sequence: CSADTQNTEAFF. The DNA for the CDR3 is TGCAGCGCTGACACTCAGAACACTGAAGCTTTCTTT. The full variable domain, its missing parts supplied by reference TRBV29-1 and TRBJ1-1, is SAVISQKPSRDICQRGTSLTIQCQVDSQVTMMFWYRQQPGQSLTLIATANQGSEATYESGFVIDKFPISRPNLTFSTLTVSNMSPEDSSIYLCSADTQNTEAFFGQGTRLTVV.

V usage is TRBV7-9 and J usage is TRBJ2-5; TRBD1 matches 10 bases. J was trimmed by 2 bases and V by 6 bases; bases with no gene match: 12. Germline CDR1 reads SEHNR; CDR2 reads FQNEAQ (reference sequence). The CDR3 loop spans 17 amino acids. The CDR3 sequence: CASRSTPGQGRQETQYF. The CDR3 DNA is TGTGCCAGCAGATCAACTCCGGGACAGGGGCGACAAGAGACCCAGTACTTC. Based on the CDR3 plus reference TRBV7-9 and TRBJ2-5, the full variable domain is DTGVSQNPRHKITKRGQNVTFRCDPISEHNRLYWYRQTLGQGPEFLTYFQNEAQLEKSRLLSDRFSAERPKGSFSTLEIQRTEQGDSAMYLCASRSTPGQGRQETQYFGPGTRLLVL.

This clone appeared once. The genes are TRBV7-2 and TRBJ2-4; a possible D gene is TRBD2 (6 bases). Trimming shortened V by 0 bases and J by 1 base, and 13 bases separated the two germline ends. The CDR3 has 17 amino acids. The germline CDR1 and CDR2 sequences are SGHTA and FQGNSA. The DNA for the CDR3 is TGTGCCAGCAGCTTAGCCGGTGGGGGGACGGCCAAAAACATTCAGTACTTC. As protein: CASSLAGGGTAKNIQYF.

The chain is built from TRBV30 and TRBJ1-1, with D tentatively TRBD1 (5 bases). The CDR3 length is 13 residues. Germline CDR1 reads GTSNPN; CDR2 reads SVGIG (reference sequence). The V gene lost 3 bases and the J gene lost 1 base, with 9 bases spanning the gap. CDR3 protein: CAWRRGTNTEAFF. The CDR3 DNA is TGTGCCTGGAGAAGGGGCACGAACACTGAAGCTTTCTTT.

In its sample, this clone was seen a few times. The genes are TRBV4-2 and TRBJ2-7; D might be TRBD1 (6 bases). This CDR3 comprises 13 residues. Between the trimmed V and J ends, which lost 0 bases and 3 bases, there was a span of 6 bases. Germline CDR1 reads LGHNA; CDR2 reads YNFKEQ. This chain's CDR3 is CASSQETGYEQYF. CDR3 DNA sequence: TGTGCCAGCAGCCAAGAGACAGGCTACGAGCAGTACTTC.

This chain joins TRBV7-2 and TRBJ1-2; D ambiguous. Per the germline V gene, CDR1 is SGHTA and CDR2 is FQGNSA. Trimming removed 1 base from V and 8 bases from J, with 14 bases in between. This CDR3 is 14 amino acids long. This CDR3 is CASSLESGYVGYTF. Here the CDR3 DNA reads TGTGCCAGCAGCTTAGAGTCGGGATATGTGGGCTACACCTTC. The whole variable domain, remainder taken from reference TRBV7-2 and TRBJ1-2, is GAGVSQSPSNKVTEKGKDVELRCDPISGHTALYWYRQSLGQGLEFLIYFQGNSAPDKSGLPSDRFSAERTGGSVSTLTIQRTQQEDSAVYLCASSLESGYVGYTFGSGTRLTVV.

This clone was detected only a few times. The CDR3 DNA reads as TGTGCCAGTAGTATAGGCTCAACAGGGGGCAAGAATTCACCCCTCCACTTT. This translates into CASSIGSTGGKNSPLHF. The rearrangement links TRBV19 to TRBJ1-6, with TRBD1 matching 9 bases. This CDR3 spans 17 amino acids. The ends lost 1 base at V and 7 bases at J; junction bases unmatched: 8. Germline assignment: CDR1 LNHDA and CDR2 SQIVND (reference sequence). Complete variable domain (other parts from reference TRBV19 and TRBJ1-6): DGGITQSPKYLFRKEGQNVTLSCEQNLNHDAMYWYRQDPGQGLRLIYYSQIVNDFQKGDIAEGYSVSREKKESFPLTVTSAQKNPTAFYLCASSIGSTGGKNSPLHFGNGTRLTVT.

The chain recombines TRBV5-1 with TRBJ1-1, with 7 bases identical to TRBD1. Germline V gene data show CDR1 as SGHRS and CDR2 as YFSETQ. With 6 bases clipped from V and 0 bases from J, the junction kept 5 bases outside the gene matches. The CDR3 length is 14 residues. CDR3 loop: CASNPQGLNTEAFF. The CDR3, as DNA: TGCGCCAGCAACCCACAGGGGCTGAACACTGAAGCTTTCTTT.

The DNA for the CDR3 is TGTGCCAGCAGCTTACTGGCAGGGGGCACCGGGGAGCTGTTTTTT. It translates to CASSLLAGGTGELFF. The gene calls are TRBV7-3 and TRBJ2-2; 7 bases are a match to TRBD1. V dropped 2 bases and J dropped 4; count of bases not matched to a gene: 4. Germline CDR1 and CDR2: SGHTA and FQGTGA. The CDR3 runs to 15 residues.

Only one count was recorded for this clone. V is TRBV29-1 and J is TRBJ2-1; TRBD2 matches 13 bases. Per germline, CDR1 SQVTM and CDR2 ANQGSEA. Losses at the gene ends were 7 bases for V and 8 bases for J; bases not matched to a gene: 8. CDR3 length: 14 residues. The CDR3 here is CSGGLAGPLHEQFF. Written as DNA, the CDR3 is TGCAGCGGGGGACTAGCGGGGCCCCTGCATGAGCAGTTCTTC.

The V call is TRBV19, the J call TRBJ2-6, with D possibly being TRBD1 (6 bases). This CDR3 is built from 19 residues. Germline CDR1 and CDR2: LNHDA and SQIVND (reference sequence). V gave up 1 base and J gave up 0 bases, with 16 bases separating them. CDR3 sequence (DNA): TGTGCCAGTAGTATAGGTACCGGGACACCGAGCTCTGGGGCCAACGTCCTGACTTTC. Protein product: CASSIGTGTPSSGANVLTF.

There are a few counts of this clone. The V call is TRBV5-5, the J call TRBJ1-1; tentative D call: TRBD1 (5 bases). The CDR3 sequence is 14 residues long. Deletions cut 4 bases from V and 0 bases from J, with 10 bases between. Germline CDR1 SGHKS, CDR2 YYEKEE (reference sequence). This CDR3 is CASSLGGLNTEAFF. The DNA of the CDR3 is TGTGCCAGCAGCCTCGGGGGTTTGAACACTGAAGCTTTCTTT.

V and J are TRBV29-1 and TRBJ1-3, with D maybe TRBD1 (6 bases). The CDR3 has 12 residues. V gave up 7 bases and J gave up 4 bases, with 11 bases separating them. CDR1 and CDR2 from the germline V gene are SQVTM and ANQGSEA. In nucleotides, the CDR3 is TGCAGCGCTTCGAGGGGGGGAAACACCATATATTTT. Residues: CSASRGGNTIYF.

CDR3 in DNA: TGTGCCAGCAGTTTTGGACAGGGGGGTGCTGAAGCTTTCTTT. This encodes CASSFGQGGAEAFF. J is TRBJ1-1 and V is TRBV7-2; 10 positions match TRBD1. Germline CDR1 SGHTA, CDR2 FQGNSA. This CDR3 contains 14 residues. V shed 6 bases and J 6 bases; nucleotides not matched to a gene: 7.

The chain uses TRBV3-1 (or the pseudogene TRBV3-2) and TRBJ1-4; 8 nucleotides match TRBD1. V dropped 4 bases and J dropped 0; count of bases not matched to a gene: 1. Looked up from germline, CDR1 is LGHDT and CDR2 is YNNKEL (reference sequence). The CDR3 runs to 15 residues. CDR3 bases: TGTGCCAGCAGCCGGGACAGGACAACTAATGAAAAACTGTTTTTT. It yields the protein CASSRDRTTNEKLFF.

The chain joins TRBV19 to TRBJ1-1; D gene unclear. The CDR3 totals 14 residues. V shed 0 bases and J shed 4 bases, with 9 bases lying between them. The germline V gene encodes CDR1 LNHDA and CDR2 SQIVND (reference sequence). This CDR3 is CASSIDNFGTEAFF. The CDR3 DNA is TGTGCCAGTAGTATAGATAATTTCGGCACTGAAGCTTTCTTT.

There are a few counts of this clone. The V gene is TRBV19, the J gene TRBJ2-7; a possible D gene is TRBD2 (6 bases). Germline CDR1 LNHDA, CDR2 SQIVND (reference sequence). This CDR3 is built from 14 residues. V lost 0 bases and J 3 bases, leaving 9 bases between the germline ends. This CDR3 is CASSIEVGGYEQYF. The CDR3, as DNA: TGTGCCAGTAGTATAGAGGTGGGGGGCTACGAGCAGTACTTC.

The CDR3 DNA follows: TGTGCCAGTAGTATAAAGGGACTACCCACAGATACGCAGTATTTT. Encoded protein: CASSIKGLPTDTQYF. The rearrangement joins TRBV19 to TRBJ2-3; 7 bases match TRBD2. This CDR3 comprises 15 residues. The junction had 4 bases not matched to a gene; V was cut back by 2 bases and J by 2 bases. The germline V gene has CDR1 LNHDA and CDR2 SQIVND (reference sequence).

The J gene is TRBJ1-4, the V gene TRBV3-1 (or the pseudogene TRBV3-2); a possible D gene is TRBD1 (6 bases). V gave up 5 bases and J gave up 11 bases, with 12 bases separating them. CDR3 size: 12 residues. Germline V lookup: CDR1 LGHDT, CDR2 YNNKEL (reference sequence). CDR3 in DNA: TGTGCCAGCAGCGGAGCTGGGGGCAAACTGTTTTTT. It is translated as CASSGAGGKLFF.

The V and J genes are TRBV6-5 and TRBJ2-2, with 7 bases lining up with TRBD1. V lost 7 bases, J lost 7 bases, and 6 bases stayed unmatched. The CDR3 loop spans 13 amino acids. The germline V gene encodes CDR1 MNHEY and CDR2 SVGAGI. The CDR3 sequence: CASTRQGSGELFF. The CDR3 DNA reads TGTGCCAGCACGAGACAGGGAAGCGGGGAGCTGTTTTTT.